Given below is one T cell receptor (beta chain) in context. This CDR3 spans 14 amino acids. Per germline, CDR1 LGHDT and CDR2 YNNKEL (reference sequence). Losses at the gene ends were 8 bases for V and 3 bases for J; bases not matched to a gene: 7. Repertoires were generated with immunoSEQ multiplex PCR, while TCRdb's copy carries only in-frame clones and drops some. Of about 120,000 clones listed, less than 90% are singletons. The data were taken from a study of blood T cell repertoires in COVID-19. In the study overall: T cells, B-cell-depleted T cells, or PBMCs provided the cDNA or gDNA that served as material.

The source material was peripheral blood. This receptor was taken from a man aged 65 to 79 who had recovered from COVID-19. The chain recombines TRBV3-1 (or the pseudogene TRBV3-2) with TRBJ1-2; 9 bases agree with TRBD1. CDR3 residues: CASGGTGTDYGYTF. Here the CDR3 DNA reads TGTGCCAGCGGAGGGACAGGGACGGACTATGGCTACACCTTC.